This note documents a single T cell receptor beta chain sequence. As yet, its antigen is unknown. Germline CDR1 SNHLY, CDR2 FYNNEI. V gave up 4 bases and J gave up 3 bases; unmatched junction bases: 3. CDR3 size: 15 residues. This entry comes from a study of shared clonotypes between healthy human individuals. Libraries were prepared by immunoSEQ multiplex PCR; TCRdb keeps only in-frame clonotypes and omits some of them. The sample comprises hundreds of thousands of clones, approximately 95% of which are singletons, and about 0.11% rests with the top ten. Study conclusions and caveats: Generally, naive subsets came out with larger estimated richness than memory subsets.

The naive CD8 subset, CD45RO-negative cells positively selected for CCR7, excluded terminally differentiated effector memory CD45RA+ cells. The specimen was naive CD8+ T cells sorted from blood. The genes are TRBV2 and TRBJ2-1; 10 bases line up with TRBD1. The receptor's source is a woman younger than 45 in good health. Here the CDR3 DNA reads TGTGCCAGCAGTGCGGGACAGGGGTACTACAATGAGCAGTTCTTC. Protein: CASSAGQGYYNEQFF.